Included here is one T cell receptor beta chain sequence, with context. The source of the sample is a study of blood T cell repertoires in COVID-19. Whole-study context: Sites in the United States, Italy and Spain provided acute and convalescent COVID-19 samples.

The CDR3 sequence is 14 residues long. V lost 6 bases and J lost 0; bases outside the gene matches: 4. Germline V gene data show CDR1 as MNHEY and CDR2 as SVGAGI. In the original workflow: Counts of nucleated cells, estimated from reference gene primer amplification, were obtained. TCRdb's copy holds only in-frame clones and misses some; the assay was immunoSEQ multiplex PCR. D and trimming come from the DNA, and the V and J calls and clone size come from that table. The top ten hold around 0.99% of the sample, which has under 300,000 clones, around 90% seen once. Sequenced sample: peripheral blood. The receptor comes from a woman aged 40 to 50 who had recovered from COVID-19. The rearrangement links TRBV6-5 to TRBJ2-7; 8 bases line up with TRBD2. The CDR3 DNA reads TGTGCCAGCAGGGCGGGAGGTTTCTCCTACGAGCAGTACTTC. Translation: CASRAGGFSYEQYF.